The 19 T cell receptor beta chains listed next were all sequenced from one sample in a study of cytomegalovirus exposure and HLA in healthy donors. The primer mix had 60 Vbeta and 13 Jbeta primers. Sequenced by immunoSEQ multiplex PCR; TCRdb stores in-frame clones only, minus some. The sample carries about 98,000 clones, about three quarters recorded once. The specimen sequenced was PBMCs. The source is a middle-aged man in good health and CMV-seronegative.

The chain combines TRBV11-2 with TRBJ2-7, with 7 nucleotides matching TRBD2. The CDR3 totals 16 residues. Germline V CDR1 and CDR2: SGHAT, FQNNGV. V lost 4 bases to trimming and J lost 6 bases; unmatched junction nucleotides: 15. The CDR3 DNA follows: TGTGCCAGCAGCTACCACCCGGGGGGTTCGATGGGCGAGCAGTACTTC. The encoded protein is CASSYHPGGSMGEQYF.

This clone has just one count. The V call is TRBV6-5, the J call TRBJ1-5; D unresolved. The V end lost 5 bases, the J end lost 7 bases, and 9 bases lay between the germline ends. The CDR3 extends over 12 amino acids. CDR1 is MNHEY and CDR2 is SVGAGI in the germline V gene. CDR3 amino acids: CASSAPGQPQHF. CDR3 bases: TGTGCCAGCAGTGCCCCAGGACAGCCCCAGCATTTT.

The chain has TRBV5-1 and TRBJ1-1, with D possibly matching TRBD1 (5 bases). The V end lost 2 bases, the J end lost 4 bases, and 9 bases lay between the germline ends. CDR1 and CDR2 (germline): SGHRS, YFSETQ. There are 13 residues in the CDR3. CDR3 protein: CASSFLGGTEAFF. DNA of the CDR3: TGCGCCAGCAGCTTTCTCGGGGGCACTGAAGCTTTCTTT.

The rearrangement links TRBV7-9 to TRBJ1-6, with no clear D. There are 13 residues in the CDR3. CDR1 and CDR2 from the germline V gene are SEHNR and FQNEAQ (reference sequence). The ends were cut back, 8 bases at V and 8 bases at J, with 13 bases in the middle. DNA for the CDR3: TGTGCCAGCGAAGCCGGGGTCGATTCACCCCTCCACTTT. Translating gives CASEAGVDSPLHF.

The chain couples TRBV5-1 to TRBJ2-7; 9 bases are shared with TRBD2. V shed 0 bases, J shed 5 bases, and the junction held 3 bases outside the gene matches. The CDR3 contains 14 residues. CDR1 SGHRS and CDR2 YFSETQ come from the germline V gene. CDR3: CASSLEGLANEQYF. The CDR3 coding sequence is TGCGCCAGCAGCTTGGAGGGACTAGCAAACGAGCAGTACTTC.

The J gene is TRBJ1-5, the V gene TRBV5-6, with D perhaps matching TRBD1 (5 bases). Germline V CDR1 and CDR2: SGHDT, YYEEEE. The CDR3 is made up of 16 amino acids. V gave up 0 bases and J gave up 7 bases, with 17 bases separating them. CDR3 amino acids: CASSLGQATRVQPQHF. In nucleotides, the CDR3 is TGTGCCAGCAGCTTGGGTCAGGCAACCAGGGTCCAGCCCCAGCATTTT.

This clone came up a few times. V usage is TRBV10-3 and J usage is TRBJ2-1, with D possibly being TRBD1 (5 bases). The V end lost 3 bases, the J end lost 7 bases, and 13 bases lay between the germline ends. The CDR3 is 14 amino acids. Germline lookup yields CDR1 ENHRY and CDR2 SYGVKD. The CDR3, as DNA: TGTGCCATCAGTGATGGGGCGACTGGGAATGAGCAGTTCTTC. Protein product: CAISDGATGNEQFF.

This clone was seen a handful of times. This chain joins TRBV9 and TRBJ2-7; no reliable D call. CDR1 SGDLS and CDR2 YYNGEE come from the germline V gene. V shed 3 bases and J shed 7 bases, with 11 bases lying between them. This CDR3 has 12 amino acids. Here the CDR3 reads CASSASNLEQYF. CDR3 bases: TGTGCCAGCAGCGCTTCAAACTTGGAGCAGTACTTC.

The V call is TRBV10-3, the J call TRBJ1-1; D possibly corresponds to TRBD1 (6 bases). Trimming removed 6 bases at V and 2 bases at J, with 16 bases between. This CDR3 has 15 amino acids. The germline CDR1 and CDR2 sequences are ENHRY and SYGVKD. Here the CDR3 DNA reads TGTGCCATCAGCGATAGAGCAGGGGCTAACACTGAAGCTTTCTTT. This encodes CAISDRAGANTEAFF.

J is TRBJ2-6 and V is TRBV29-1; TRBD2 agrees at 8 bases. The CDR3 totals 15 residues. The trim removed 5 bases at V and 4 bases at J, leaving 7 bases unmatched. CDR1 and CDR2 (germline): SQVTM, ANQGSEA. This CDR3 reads CSVRSGGLGANVLTF. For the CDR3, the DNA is TGCAGCGTTAGGAGCGGGGGACTGGGGGCCAACGTCCTGACTTTC. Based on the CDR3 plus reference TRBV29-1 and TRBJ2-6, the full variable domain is SAVISQKPSRDICQRGTSLTIQCQVDSQVTMMFWYRQQPGQSLTLIATANQGSEATYESGFVIDKFPISRPNLTFSTLTVSNMSPEDSSIYLCSVRSGGLGANVLTFGAGSRLTVL.

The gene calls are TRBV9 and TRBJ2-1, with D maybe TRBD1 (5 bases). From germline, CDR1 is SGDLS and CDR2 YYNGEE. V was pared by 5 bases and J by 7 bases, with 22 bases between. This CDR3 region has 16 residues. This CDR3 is CASSVGPIRSVNEQFF. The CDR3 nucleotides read TGTGCCAGCAGTGTGGGGCCCATCAGGTCGGTGAATGAGCAGTTCTTC.

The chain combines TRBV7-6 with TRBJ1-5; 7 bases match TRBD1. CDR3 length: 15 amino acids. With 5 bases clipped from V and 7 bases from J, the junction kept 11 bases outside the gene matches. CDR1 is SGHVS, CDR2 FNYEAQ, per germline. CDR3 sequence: CASSAKTGSRQPQHF. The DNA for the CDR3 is TGTGCCAGCAGCGCGAAGACAGGGTCTCGGCAGCCCCAGCATTTT.

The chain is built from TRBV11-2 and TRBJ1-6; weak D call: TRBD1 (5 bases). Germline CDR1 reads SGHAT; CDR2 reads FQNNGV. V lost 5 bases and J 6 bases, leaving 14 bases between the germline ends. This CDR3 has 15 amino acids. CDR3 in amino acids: CASSPPGLINSPLHF. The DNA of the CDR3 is TGTGCCAGCAGCCCACCGGGACTCATTAATTCACCCCTCCACTTT.

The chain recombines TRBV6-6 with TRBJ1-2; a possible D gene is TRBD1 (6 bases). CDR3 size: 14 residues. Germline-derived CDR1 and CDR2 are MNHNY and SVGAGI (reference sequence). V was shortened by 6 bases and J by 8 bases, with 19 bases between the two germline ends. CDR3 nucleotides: TGTGCCAGCAGACCCACCGGGACATCGGGCGGCTACACCTTC. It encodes CASRPTGTSGGYTF.

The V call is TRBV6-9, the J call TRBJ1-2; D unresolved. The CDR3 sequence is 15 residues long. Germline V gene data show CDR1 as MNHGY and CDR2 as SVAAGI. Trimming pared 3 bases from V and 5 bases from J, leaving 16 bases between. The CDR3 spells CASSYAGKTTYGYTF. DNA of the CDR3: TGTGCCAGCAGTTACGCGGGCAAGACTACGTATGGCTACACCTTC.

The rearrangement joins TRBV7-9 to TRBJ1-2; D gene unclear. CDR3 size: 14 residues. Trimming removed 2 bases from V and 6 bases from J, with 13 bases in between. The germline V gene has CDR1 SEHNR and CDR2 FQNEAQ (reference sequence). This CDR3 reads CASSLILEGNGYTF. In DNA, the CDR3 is TGTGCCAGCAGCTTAATCCTGGAGGGTAATGGCTACACCTTC.

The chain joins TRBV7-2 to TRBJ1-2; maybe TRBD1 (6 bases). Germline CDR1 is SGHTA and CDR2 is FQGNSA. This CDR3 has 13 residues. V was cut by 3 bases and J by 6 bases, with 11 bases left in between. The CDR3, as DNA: TGTGCCAGCAGCTTGGGACACGTCAATGGCTACACCTTC. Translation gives CASSLGHVNGYTF.

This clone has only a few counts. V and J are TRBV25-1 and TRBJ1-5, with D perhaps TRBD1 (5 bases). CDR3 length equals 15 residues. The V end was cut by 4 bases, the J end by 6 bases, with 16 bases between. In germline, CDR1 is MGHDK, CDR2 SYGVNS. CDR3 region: CASSGRQKGGQPQHF. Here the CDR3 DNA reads TGTGCCAGCAGTGGAAGACAGAAGGGTGGTCAGCCCCAGCATTTT.

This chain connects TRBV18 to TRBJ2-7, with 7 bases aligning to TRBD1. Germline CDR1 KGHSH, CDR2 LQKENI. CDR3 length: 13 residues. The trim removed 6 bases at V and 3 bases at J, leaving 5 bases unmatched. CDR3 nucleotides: TGTGCCAGCTCGCCGGGACAGAACTACGAGCAGTACTTC. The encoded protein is CASSPGQNYEQYF.